What follows is one TCR beta chain and its context. Its antigen is not known. This CDR3 region has 17 residues. J was trimmed by 4 bases and V by 5 bases; bases with no gene match: 8. This sample is drawn from a study of response to subunit inactivated influenza vaccine. Study results and limitations: Each seasonal flu vaccination may recruit only limited new T cells, authors suggested.

MiXCR, applied by TCRdb to the RT-PCR reads, yields one record per CDR3 protein. The top ten clones hold about a tenth of a sample with around 300,000 distinct CDR3 sequences, over 20% of them seen once. The chain joins TRBV12-3 or TRBV12-4 to TRBJ2-1; 13 bases line up with TRBD2. This clonotype was obtained from a man aged 50 to 69 who received an inactivated influenza vaccine. Sequencing was performed on PBMCs from blood, taken less than 22 months after vaccination. This CDR3 is CASSRSGTSGAYNEQFF. CDR3 sequence (DNA): TGTGCCAGCAGTAGGTCCGGGACTAGCGGGGCATACAATGAGCAGTTCTTC.